These 30 T cell receptor beta chains were sequenced from one sample in a study of blood T cell repertoires in COVID-19. Libraries were prepared by immunoSEQ multiplex PCR; TCRdb keeps only in-frame clonotypes and omits some of them. The top ten clones hold about 6% of a sample with 310,000 or so clones, nearly 90% of them seen once. Input material: PBMCs or T cells enriched from blood (not recorded which). The origin of the receptors is a woman in her 30s who had recovered from COVID-19.

This chain uses TRBV5-3 with TRBJ2-7; a possible D gene is TRBD2 (5 bases). TRBV5-3 is designated an ORF whose function remains uncertain. The CDR3 has 12 residues. V lost 5 bases and J 3 bases, leaving 9 bases between the germline ends. The CDR3: CARRVDFYEQYF. The CDR3 nucleotides are TGTGCCAGAAGGGTGGACTTCTACGAGCAGTACTTC.

This rearrangement joins TRBV18 to TRBJ1-2; TRBD1 might be the D (6 bases). Germline V gives CDR1 KGHSH, CDR2 LQKENI. This CDR3 comprises 15 residues. With 2 bases removed from V and 6 bases from J, the gap between germline ends came to 16 bases. The CDR3 nucleotides are TGTGCCAGCTCACCAAGGCCAGGGGCTGTCGATGGCTACACCTTC. It is translated as CASSPRPGAVDGYTF.

This clone has more than one count but fewer than ten. The chain joins TRBV9 to TRBJ1-6; D uncertain. Per germline, CDR1 SGDLS and CDR2 YYNGEE. The V and J ends lost 1 base and 6 bases respectively, with 8 bases between them. The CDR3 is 14 residues long. CDR3 bases: TGTGCCAGCAGCGTACCGGGTCCTAATTCACCCCTCCACTTT. This sequence encodes CASSVPGPNSPLHF.

This chain links TRBV5-5 with TRBJ2-7; D gene unclear. The CDR3 consists of 13 residues. Trimming shortened V by 4 bases and J by 0 bases, and 8 bases separated the two germline ends. Germline V gene sequence: CDR1 SGHKS, CDR2 YYEKEE (reference sequence). The CDR3 loop reads CASSLAVSYEQYF. The CDR3 region has the DNA TGTGCCAGCAGCCTCGCGGTCTCCTACGAGCAGTACTTC.

The V call is TRBV27, the J call TRBJ1-4; weak D call: TRBD1 (6 bases). The V and J ends lost 6 bases and 4 bases respectively, with 15 bases between them. The CDR3 has 15 amino acids. The germline V gene has CDR1 MNHEY and CDR2 SMNVEV (reference sequence). Here the CDR3 reads CASRANRDLNEKLFF. For the CDR3, the DNA is TGTGCCAGCAGGGCCAACAGGGATCTTAATGAAAAACTGTTTTTT.

This sequence joins TRBV7-9 and TRBJ2-3, with 7 bases aligning to TRBD1. The CDR3 is 15 amino acids. V shed 3 bases, J shed 0 bases, and the junction held 3 bases outside the gene matches. The germline gives CDR1 SEHNR, CDR2 FQNEAQ (reference sequence). The CDR3 DNA follows: TGTGCCAGCAGCTTGTGGACAGGAAGCACAGATACGCAGTATTTT. Its protein is CASSLWTGSTDTQYF.

The chain links TRBV5-8 to TRBJ1-5; 9 positions match TRBD1. The CDR3 spans 16 residues. V shed 7 bases and J 0 bases; nucleotides not matched to a gene: 8. The V gene's germline CDR1 is SGHTS and CDR2 YDEGEE. The chain's CDR3 is CASGPQGAISNQPQHF. CDR3 nucleotides: TGTGCCAGCGGACCACAGGGGGCGATTAGCAATCAGCCCCAGCATTTT.

The chain uses TRBV5-1 and TRBJ1-2, with 7 bases lining up with TRBD1. The J segment lost 3 bases and the V segment lost 2 bases, leaving 10 bases of the junction unmatched. CDR3 length: 16 residues. Germline CDR1 reads SGHRS; CDR2 reads YFSETQ. For the CDR3, the DNA is TGCGCCAGCAGCTTTATAGGGGGCGGCGTGGACTATGGCTACACCTTC. Its translation: CASSFIGGGVDYGYTF.

The J gene is TRBJ1-1, the V gene TRBV15, with D possibly TRBD1 on 6 matching bases. The ends were cut back, 1 base at V and 9 bases at J, with 15 bases in the middle. Per the germline V gene, CDR1 is LNHNV and CDR2 is YYDKDF (reference sequence). This CDR3 has 14 amino acids. The CDR3 DNA follows: TGTGCCACCAGCAGAGTATCAGGGGTATATAAAGCTTTCTTT. This encodes CATSRVSGVYKAFF.

The J gene is TRBJ1-4, the V gene TRBV19; the match to TRBD1 covers 7 bases. The CDR3 is 13 residues long. Losses at the gene ends were 5 bases for V and 8 bases for J; bases not matched to a gene: 5. CDR1 and CDR2 from the germline V gene are LNHDA and SQIVND (reference sequence). The CDR3 sequence is CASSDRAWEKLFF. DNA of the CDR3: TGTGCCAGTAGTGACAGGGCTTGGGAAAAACTGTTTTTT.

The chain is built from TRBV3-1 (or the pseudogene TRBV3-2) and TRBJ1-1, with a tentative D call TRBD1 (6 bases). CDR1 is LGHDT and CDR2 is YNNKEL in the germline V gene (reference sequence). The CDR3 contains 15 residues. V lost 4 bases to trimming and J lost 2 bases, with 14 bases between them. CDR3 coding DNA: TGTGCCAGCAGCCGAAGACAGGATCGAAACACTGAAGCTTTCTTT. Translated: CASSRRQDRNTEAFF.

On this clone itself: Other DNA sequences in the sample encode the same CDR3. The chain links TRBV18 to TRBJ1-5; D is undetermined. Germline values: CDR1 KGHSH, CDR2 LQKENI. The CDR3 sequence is 13 residues long. Trimming shortened V by 3 bases and J by 7 bases, and 10 bases separated the two germline ends. The CDR3 region is CASSPQGGQPQHF. In DNA, the CDR3 is TGTGCCAGCTCACCCCAAGGCGGGCAGCCCCAGCATTTT. The full variable domain, rest sourced from reference TRBV18 and TRBJ1-5, is NAGVMQNPRHLVRRRGQEARLRCSPMKGHSHVYWYRQLPEEGLKFMVYLQKENIIDESGMPKERFSAEFPKEGPSILRIQQVVRGDSAAYFCASSPQGGQPQHFGDGTRLSIL.

This clone turned up a few times. The V call is TRBV5-4, the J call TRBJ1-2, with unresolved D. Germline lookup yields CDR1 SGHNT and CDR2 YYREEE (reference sequence). CDR3 length equals 12 residues. V was clipped by 1 base and J by 8 bases, with 9 bases between them. CDR3 bases: TGTGCCAGCAGCTTGACTGGAGGAGGCTACACCTTC. The encoded protein is CASSLTGGGYTF.

The rearrangement uses TRBV11-3 and TRBJ1-1; 11 bases line up with TRBD1. The CDR3 runs 14 residues. J gave up 6 bases and V 4 bases, and 4 bases lay outside the gene matches. Germline V gives CDR1 SGHNT, CDR2 YENEEA. CDR3 amino acids: CASSSGQGASEAFF. DNA for the CDR3: TGTGCCAGCAGCTCTGGACAGGGGGCCTCTGAAGCTTTCTTT.

This clone was recorded once. The rearrangement links TRBV19 to TRBJ2-1; 7 nucleotides agree with TRBD1. Germline CDR1 and CDR2: LNHDA and SQIVND (reference sequence). The CDR3 spans 15 residues. The junction had 8 bases not matched to a gene; V was cut back by 5 bases and J by 4 bases. The CDR3 DNA follows: TGTGCCAGTAGTGTCTCCGGGACAGCTTACAATGAGCAGTTCTTC. As protein: CASSVSGTAYNEQFF. Variable domain in full (rest from reference TRBV19 and TRBJ2-1): DGGITQSPKYLFRKEGQNVTLSCEQNLNHDAMYWYRQDPGQGLRLIYYSQIVNDFQKGDIAEGYSVSREKKESFPLTVTSAQKNPTAFYLCASSVSGTAYNEQFFGPGTRLTVL.

This clone was counted a single time. The chain employs TRBV21-1 and TRBJ1-4; TRBD1, the table's D call, lacks a check against the DNA. TRBV21-1 is a pseudogene segment. The CDR3 spans 13 residues. This CDR3 is CASAGTGGEKLFF. CDR3 bases: TGTGCCAGCGCCGGGACAGGGGGCGAAAAACTGTTTTTT.

The chain has TRBV5-6 and TRBJ1-2; tentatively, D is TRBD1 (5 bases). The CDR3 is made up of 13 amino acids. Looked up from germline, CDR1 is SGHDT and CDR2 is YYEEEE. Trimming cost V 5 bases and J 8 bases, with 16 bases left between them. DNA of the CDR3: TGTGCCAGCAGTAACAGGTTAGGGTGGGGCTACACCTTC. It yields the protein CASSNRLGWGYTF.

The J gene is TRBJ1-1, the V gene TRBV5-1, with D possibly TRBD1 on 6 matching bases. Germline V gene data show CDR1 as SGHRS and CDR2 as YFSETQ. CDR3 size: 15 residues. The ends were cut back, 1 base at V and 1 base at J, with 11 bases in the middle. The CDR3 nucleotides read TGCGCCAGCAGCTTGTCACAGGGCTGGAACACTGAAGCTTTCTTT. It specifies CASSLSQGWNTEAFF.

The V call is TRBV15, the J call TRBJ2-1, with TRBD1 as a possible D gene (6 bases). Trimming pared 6 bases from V and 7 bases from J, leaving 13 bases between. Germline V gene lookup returns CDR1 LNHNV and CDR2 YYDKDF (reference sequence). The CDR3 has 13 residues. CDR3 residues: CATRGADINEQFF. The CDR3, as DNA: TGTGCCACCAGGGGGGCAGACATTAATGAGCAGTTCTTC.

This clone was detected once. The V and J genes are TRBV7-3 and TRBJ1-2; weak D call: TRBD1 (6 bases). Germline V gives CDR1 SGHTA, CDR2 FQGTGA. The V gene lost 4 bases and the J gene lost 0 bases, with 12 bases spanning the gap. There are 15 residues in the CDR3. CDR3 nucleotide sequence: TGTGCCAGCAGCTCTAACAGGGACACTAACTATGGCTACACCTTC. Translating gives CASSSNRDTNYGYTF.

V usage is TRBV19 and J usage is TRBJ1-1; D might be TRBD1 (6 bases). The CDR3 extends over 14 amino acids. In germline, CDR1 is LNHDA, CDR2 SQIVND (reference sequence). V lost 4 bases, J lost 5 bases, and 14 bases lay in between. CDR3 nucleotide sequence: TGTGCCAGTAGTAACAACAGGGAGAAGACTGAAGCTTTCTTT. Translated: CASSNNREKTEAFF.

The chain recombines TRBV5-6 with TRBJ1-6, with D maybe TRBD1 (5 bases). Germline V gives CDR1 SGHDT, CDR2 YYEEEE. Deletions cut 4 bases from V and 10 bases from J, with 21 bases between. This CDR3 contains 16 residues. The CDR3 reads CASSEGTGTAASPLHF. CDR3 DNA sequence: TGTGCCAGCAGCGAGGGAACCGGGACTGCGGCCTCACCCCTCCACTTT.

A single count supports this clone. The chain is built from TRBV12-3 or TRBV12-4 and TRBJ1-2; D is unresolved. V lost 7 bases and J 11 bases, leaving 17 bases between the germline ends. The CDR3 covers 12 residues. CDR3 protein: CASTPRGQAYTF. DNA of the CDR3: TGTGCCAGCACACCCCGGGGTCAAGCTTACACCTTC.

The rearrangement uses TRBV27 and TRBJ1-1; TRBD1 might be the D (5 bases). CDR3 length: 16 amino acids. Germline CDR1 reads MNHEY; CDR2 reads SMNVEV (reference sequence). Trimming took off 5 bases at V and 1 base at J, with 17 bases between the two ends. CDR3 DNA sequence: TGTGCCAGCAGTCAGGCCCGGGGGATGGAGAACACTGAAGCTTTCTTT. Its protein product is CASSQARGMENTEAFF.

This clone was detected only a few times. The chain couples TRBV30 to TRBJ2-3; 8 bases fit TRBD1. The CDR3 contains 11 residues. Germline V gene data show CDR1 as GTSNPN and CDR2 as SVGIG (reference sequence). CDR3 sequence: CVGTGGDTQYF. For the CDR3, the DNA is TGTGTCGGGACAGGTGGCGATACGCAGTATTTT. The whole variable domain, filled in from reference TRBV30 and TRBJ2-3, reads SQTIHQWPATLVQPVGSPLSLECTVEGTSNPNLYWYRQAAGRGLQLLFYSVGIGQISSEVPQNLSASRPQDRQFILSSKKLLLSDSGFYLCVGTGGDTQYFGPGTRLTVL.

The chain recombines TRBV7-9 with TRBJ1-1; D is unresolved. The germline V and J ends were trimmed by 6 bases and 0 bases, with 14 bases remaining between them. The CDR3 sequence is 15 residues long. CDR1 and CDR2 (germline): SEHNR, FQNEAQ (reference sequence). CDR3 sequence reads: CASSLPQSMNTEAFF. DNA for the CDR3: TGTGCCAGCAGTCTCCCACAGAGCATGAACACTGAAGCTTTCTTT. Complete variable domain (other parts from reference TRBV7-9 and TRBJ1-1): DTGVSQNPRHKITKRGQNVTFRCDPISEHNRLYWYRQTLGQGPEFLTYFQNEAQLEKSRLLSDRFSAERPKGSFSTLEIQRTEQGDSAMYLCASSLPQSMNTEAFFGQGTRLTVV.

This chain links TRBV3-1 (or the pseudogene TRBV3-2) with TRBJ2-7; no reliable D call. The CDR3 covers 15 residues. V lost 5 bases and J lost 0, with 14 bases in between. The V gene's germline CDR1 is LGHDT and CDR2 YNNKEL (reference sequence). CDR3 sequence: CASSKLSTVSYEQYF. CDR3 nucleotide sequence: TGTGCCAGCAGCAAACTTAGCACGGTCTCCTACGAGCAGTACTTC.

The chain is built from TRBV14 and TRBJ1-4; TRBD1 might be the D (5 bases). Looked up from germline, CDR1 is SGHDN and CDR2 is FVKESK. CDR3 length equals 15 residues. V lost 3 bases and J lost 13, with 21 bases in between. The DNA for the CDR3 is TGTGCCAGCAGCCAGCGGGGGGACCGGTTTTCCCGACTGTTTTTT. The encoded protein is CASSQRGDRFSRLFF.

The V gene is TRBV10-3, the J gene TRBJ2-2, with a tentative D call TRBD1 (5 bases). The CDR3 totals 14 residues. Germline V gives CDR1 ENHRY, CDR2 SYGVKD. Trimming took off 0 bases at V and 6 bases at J, with 8 bases between the two ends. The CDR3 nucleotides are TGTGCCATCAGTGAGTCGTTAGGGGCCGGGGAGCTGTTTTTT. Protein: CAISESLGAGELFF.

The chain joins TRBV5-6 to TRBJ1-2; 8 bases match TRBD1. Germline values: CDR1 SGHDT, CDR2 YYEEEE. The CDR3 sequence is 13 residues long. J gave up 13 bases and V 1 base, and 9 bases lay outside the gene matches. CDR3 nucleotide sequence: TGTGCCAGCAGCTTGTGGACAGGGCCACCCTCCACCTTC. This translates into CASSLWTGPPSTF.